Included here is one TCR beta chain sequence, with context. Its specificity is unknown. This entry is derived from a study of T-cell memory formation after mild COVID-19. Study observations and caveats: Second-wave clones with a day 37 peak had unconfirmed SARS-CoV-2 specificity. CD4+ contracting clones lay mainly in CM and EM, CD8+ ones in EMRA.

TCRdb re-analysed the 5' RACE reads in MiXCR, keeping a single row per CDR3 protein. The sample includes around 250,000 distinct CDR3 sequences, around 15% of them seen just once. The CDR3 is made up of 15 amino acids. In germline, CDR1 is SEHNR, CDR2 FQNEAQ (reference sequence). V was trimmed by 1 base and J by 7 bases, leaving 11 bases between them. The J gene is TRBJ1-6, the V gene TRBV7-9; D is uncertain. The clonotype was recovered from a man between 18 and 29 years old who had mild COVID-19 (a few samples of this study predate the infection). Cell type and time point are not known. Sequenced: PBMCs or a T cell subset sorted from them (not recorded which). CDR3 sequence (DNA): TGTGCCAGCAGCTTAGAGGCAAGCCAGAATTCACCCCTCCACTTT. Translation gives CASSLEASQNSPLHF.